This is a list of T cell receptor beta chains from one sample in a study of spatial heterogeneity in lung cancer. One entry per CDR3 protein, called by TCRdb with MiXCR from the 5' RACE reads. The sample has about 5,800 distinct CDR3 sequences; approximately 13% are singletons. The sample here was normal lung tissue next to the tumor, taken at surgery. The receptors shown here come from a female donor with early-stage non-small cell lung cancer. Both conserved end residues are part of each CDR3. D genes are given only for firm matches. Clone size is shown for a subset of rows, as once, few, many or a class of expanded clone.

v_gene,d_gene,j_gene,len,abundance,CDR3aa,CDR3nt
TRBV27,TRBD2,TRBJ2-1,16,many,CASSLMVLAGEGEQFF,TGTGCCAGCAGTTTAATGGTTCTAGCGGGAGAGGGAGAGCAGTTCTTC
TRBV6-2/TRBV6-3,TRBD1,TRBJ1-1,15,medium-sized,CASSYTGGLPPEAFF,TGTGCCAGCAGTTACACAGGGGGCCTTCCCCCTGAAGCTTTCTTT
TRBV28,-,TRBJ1-6,14,-,CASSPPDSFSPLHF,TGTGCCAGCAGCCCGCCTGACAGTTTTTCACCCCTCCACTTT
TRBV12-3/TRBV12-4,-,TRBJ2-7,11,many,CASSSYYEQYF,TGTGCCAGCAGTTCTTACTACGAGCAGTACTTC
TRBV7-9,-,TRBJ2-7,16,-,CASSPNPDRRSYEQYF,TGTGCCAGCAGCCCCAACCCCGACAGGAGATCCTACGAGCAGTACTTC
TRBV7-2,-,TRBJ2-3,19,few,CASRTEVAGARYSTDTQYF,TGTGCCAGCAGAACCGAGGTCGCCGGGGCGCGGTACAGCACAGATACGCAGTATTTT
TRBV27,TRBD2,TRBJ2-3,15,-,CASRMRELGTDTQYF,TGTGCCAGCAGGATGCGGGAGCTCGGCACAGATACGCAGTATTTT
TRBV27,-,TRBJ1-6,14,medium-sized,CASSLQGHNSPLHF,TGTGCCAGCAGCCTACAGGGCCATAATTCACCCCTCCACTTT
TRBV28,TRBD1,TRBJ2-1,14,many,CASSSPARGHEQFF,TGTGCCAGCAGTTCCCCGGCCAGGGGGCATGAGCAGTTCTTC
TRBV7-9,-,TRBJ2-7,14,medium-sized,CASSKPTDRYEQYF,TGTGCCAGCAGCAAACCTACGGACAGATACGAGCAGTACTTC
TRBV20-1,-,TRBJ1-1,15,medium-sized,CSASAWAVYRTEAFF,TGCAGTGCTAGCGCTTGGGCAGTTTATCGCACTGAAGCTTTCTTT
TRBV7-2,-,TRBJ2-1,14,few,CASSPGGPYNEQFF,TGTGCCAGCAGCCCAGGGGGGCCCTACAATGAGCAGTTCTTC
TRBV6-5,TRBD1,TRBJ2-4,13,-,CASRGQAKNIQYF,TGTGCCAGCAGGGGACAGGCTAAAAACATTCAGTACTTC
TRBV3-1,-,TRBJ2-3,16,many,CASSQGLLALTDTQYF,TGTGCCAGCAGCCAAGGGTTGTTGGCGCTCACAGATACGCAGTATTTT
TRBV16,TRBD1,TRBJ1-6,15,large,CASSASPGGNSPLHF,TGTGCCAGCAGCGCAAGCCCAGGGGGAAATTCACCCCTCCACTTT
TRBV7-2,TRBD2,TRBJ2-3,16,many,CASSPGTSGSRDTQYF,TGTGCCAGCAGCCCGGGGACTAGCGGGAGTCGGGATACGCAGTATTTT
TRBV27,-,TRBJ2-1,13,-,CASRGDGDNEQFF,TGTGCCAGCAGGGGGGACGGAGACAATGAGCAGTTCTTC
TRBV29-1,-,TRBJ2-5,11,many,CSAHNQETQYF,TGCAGCGCACATAACCAAGAGACCCAGTACTTC
TRBV27,TRBD2,TRBJ2-1,17,medium-sized,CASSLLASGSSYNEQFF,TGTGCCAGCAGTTTATTGGCTAGCGGGAGCTCCTACAATGAGCAGTTCTTC
TRBV6-1,TRBD1,TRBJ1-6,13,medium-sized,CASRGQGNSPLHF,TGTGCCAGCCGCGGACAGGGTAATTCACCCCTCCACTTT
TRBV7-2,TRBD2,TRBJ2-3,17,many,CASTRTSGSWGTDTQYF,TGTGCCAGCACCCGGACTAGCGGGAGCTGGGGCACAGATACGCAGTATTTT
TRBV10-3,TRBD1,TRBJ1-4,15,-,CAISERGQGSEKLFF,TGTGCCATCAGTGAGAGGGGACAGGGATCTGAAAAACTGTTTTTT
TRBV3-1,-,TRBJ1-1,14,many,CASSPTAFPPEAFF,TGTGCCAGCAGCCCCACAGCCTTCCCCCCTGAAGCTTTCTTT